Below, 9 T cell receptor beta chains from the same sample are listed, as sequenced in a study of T cells expressing NK-cell markers. Using the 5' RACE reads, TCRdb records one entry per CDR3 protein without DNA. Its table records under 600,000 distinct CDR3 sequences. Input material: blood T cells: a sorted CD56 or NKG2C T cell subset, CD4+ or CD8+ T cells, or bulk PBMC T cells (not recorded which). Source of these receptors: a woman aged 50 to 60 in good health.

This sequence joins TRBV4-2 and TRBJ1-1; as DNA is missing, the TRBD1 call by TCRdb cannot be tested. Germline V gene lookup returns CDR1 LGHNA and CDR2 YNFKEQ. The CDR3 runs 16 residues. CDR3 sequence: CASSLGHWQLNTEAFF.

The genes are TRBV20-1 and TRBJ2-1; with no DNA, the TCRdb D assignment of TRBD1 cannot be verified. This CDR3 contains 13 residues. CDR1 DFQATT and CDR2 SNEGSKA come from the germline V gene (reference sequence). The CDR3 loop is CSATPHSQGEQFF.

The chain recombines TRBV24-1 with TRBJ2-5. CDR3 length: 13 residues. CDR1 KGHDR and CDR2 SFDVKD come from the germline V gene. CDR3 in amino acids: CATSEVPNETQYF.

V gene TRBV5-6 combines with J gene TRBJ1-2. The germline CDR1 and CDR2 sequences are SGHDT and YYEEEE. The CDR3 is 15 residues long. CDR3 region: CASSVPSGSPYGYTF.

The chain employs TRBV12-3 or TRBV12-4 and TRBJ1-3. The CDR3 contains 14 residues. CDR3 sequence reads: CASSAGWGGNTIYF.

The chain has TRBV5-5 and TRBJ2-7. The germline gives CDR1 SGHKS, CDR2 YYEKEE (reference sequence). This CDR3 spans 14 amino acids. CDR3 sequence: CASSLDSVPYEQYF.

The rearrangement links TRBV20-1 to TRBJ2-1; TCRdb indicates TRBD1, and absent DNA this call remains unverified. This CDR3 region has 15 residues. CDR1 DFQATT and CDR2 SNEGSKA come from the germline V gene (reference sequence). The CDR3 sequence: CSARDPTGWFGSQFF.

The rearrangement joins TRBV7-8 to TRBJ1-1; TCRdb's D call, TRBD1, is unchecked because there is no DNA. The germline V gene encodes CDR1 SGHVS and CDR2 FQNEAQ. The CDR3 is made up of 15 amino acids. The CDR3 sequence is CASSLTGLVNTEAFF.

The V gene is TRBV7-3, the J gene TRBJ2-1; TCRdb calls TRBD1, which cannot be checked without DNA. Germline CDR1 and CDR2: SGHTA and FQGTGA. This CDR3 is 17 amino acids long. The CDR3 loop is CASSLGFGDRGINEQFF.